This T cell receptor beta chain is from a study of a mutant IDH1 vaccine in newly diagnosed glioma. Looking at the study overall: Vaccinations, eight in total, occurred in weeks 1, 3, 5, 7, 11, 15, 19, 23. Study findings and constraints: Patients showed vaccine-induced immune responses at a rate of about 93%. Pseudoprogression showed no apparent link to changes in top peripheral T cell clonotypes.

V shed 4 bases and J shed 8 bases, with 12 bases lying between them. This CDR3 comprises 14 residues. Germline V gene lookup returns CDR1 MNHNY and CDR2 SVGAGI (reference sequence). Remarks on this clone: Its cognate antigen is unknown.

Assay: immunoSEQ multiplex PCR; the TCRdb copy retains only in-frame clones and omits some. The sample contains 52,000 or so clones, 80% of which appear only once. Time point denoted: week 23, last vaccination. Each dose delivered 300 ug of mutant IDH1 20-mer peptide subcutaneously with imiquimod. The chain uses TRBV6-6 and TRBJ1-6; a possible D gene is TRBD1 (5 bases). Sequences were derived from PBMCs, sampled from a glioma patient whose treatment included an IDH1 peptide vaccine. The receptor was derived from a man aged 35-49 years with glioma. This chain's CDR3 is CASSLGQGHSPLHF. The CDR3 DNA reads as TGTGCCAGCAGTTTAGGACAAGGCCATTCACCCCTCCACTTT.